This T cell receptor beta chain originates from a study of T cells in localized non-small cell lung cancer. Study conclusions and caveats: Maximal T cell clonality occurred in uninvolved adjacent lung, with tumor ranking below it. Because only a single region of the tumor was sequenced, heterogeneity remains possible.

To note about this clone: The target antigen is unknown.

The germline CDR1 and CDR2 sequences are SGHVS and FNYEAQ. The CDR3 totals 16 residues. Trimming cost V 4 bases and J 7 bases; bases outside gene matches: 13. Assay used: immunoSEQ multiplex PCR; TCRdb lists only in-frame clones, some missing. The table has 2,000 to 2,500 clones, roughly 22% seen once. The V and J genes are TRBV7-6 and TRBJ1-1; 9 bases fit TRBD1. This receptor was obtained from a man aged 40 to 70 with stage II lung adenocarcinoma. Sequencing used lung tumor tissue, obtained before any cancer treatment. As DNA, the CDR3 is TGTGCCAGCAGCTCGCAAGGGACAGGGATCCATTATGAAGCTTTCTTT. This encodes CASSSQGTGIHYEAFF.